Described below is a single T cell receptor (beta chain) sequence and its context. Its antigen is currently unknown. The data derive from a study of CXCR3-negative and CXCR3-positive naive CD8 T cells. Findings and limits, study-wide: Memory cells diverged, while naive CXCR3-positive and CXCR3-negative cells had similar TRBV-TRBJ usage.

Each TRB cDNA library was prepared by 5' RACE (with UMI labels). TCRdb re-called the 5' RACE reads; one entry per CDR3 protein, DNA not given. This specimen shows about 46,000 distinct CDR3 sequences; the ten leading clones hold 2% to 3%. Naive CD8+ T cells carried a CD45RO-CCR7+CD27+CD95- phenotype. CDR3 size: 14 residues. Germline-derived CDR1 and CDR2 are SGHRS and YFSETQ. This TCR came from a human donor in good health. Some clones in this sample may be carry-over from other donors' samples. Material for sequencing was naive CXCR3- CD8+ T cells from blood. Subset defined: CD45RO-CCR7+CD27+CD95- naive CD8+ T cells lacking CXCR3 (TNR3-). This chain links TRBV5-1 with TRBJ2-1; checking the TCRdb D call of TRBD2 is not possible without DNA. CDR3 sequence reads: CASSSGLEYNEQFF.